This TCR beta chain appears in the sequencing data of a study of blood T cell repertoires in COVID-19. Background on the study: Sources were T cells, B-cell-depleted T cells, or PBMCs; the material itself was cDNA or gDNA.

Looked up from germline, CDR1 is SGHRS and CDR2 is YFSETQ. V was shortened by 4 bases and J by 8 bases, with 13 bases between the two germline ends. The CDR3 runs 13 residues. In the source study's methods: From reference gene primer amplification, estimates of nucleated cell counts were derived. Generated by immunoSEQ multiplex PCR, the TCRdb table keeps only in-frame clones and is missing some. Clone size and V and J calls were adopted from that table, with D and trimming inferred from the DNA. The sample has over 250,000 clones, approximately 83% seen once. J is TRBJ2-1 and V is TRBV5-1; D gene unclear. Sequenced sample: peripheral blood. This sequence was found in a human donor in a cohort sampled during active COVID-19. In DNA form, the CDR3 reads TGCGCCAGCAGCGCCTGGTCCGAGGATGAGCAGTTCTTC. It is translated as CASSAWSEDEQFF. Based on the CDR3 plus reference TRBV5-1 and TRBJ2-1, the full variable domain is KAGVTQTPRYLIKTRGQQVTLSCSPISGHRSVSWYQQTPGQGLQFLFEYFSETQRNKGNFPGRFSGRQFSNSRSEMNVSTLELGDSALYLCASSAWSEDEQFFGPGTRLTVL.